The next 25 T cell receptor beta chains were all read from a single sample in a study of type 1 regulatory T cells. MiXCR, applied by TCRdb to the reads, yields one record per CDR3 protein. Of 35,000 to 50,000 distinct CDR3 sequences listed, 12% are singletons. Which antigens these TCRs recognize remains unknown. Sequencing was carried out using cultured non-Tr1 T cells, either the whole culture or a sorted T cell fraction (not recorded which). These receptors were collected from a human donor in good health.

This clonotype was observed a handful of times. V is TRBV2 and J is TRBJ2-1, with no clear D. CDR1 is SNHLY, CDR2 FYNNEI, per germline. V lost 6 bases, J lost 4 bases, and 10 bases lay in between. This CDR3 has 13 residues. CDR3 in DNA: TGTGCCAGCAGGAGAGAATATTACAATGAGCAGTTCTTC. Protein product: CASRREYYNEQFF.

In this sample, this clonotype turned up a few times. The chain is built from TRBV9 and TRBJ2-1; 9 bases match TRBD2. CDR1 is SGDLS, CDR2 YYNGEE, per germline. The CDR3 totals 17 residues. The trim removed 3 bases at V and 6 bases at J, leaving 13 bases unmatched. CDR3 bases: TGTGCCAGCAGCGGACCTAATAGCGGGAGAGGTGGCAATGAGCAGTTCTTC. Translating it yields CASSGPNSGRGGNEQFF.

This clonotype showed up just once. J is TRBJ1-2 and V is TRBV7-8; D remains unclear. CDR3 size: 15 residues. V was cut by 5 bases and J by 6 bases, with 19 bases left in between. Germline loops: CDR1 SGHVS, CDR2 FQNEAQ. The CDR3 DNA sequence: TGTGCCAGCAGCCCTCTCTCACCGACTGGCAATGGCTACACCTTC. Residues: CASSPLSPTGNGYTF.

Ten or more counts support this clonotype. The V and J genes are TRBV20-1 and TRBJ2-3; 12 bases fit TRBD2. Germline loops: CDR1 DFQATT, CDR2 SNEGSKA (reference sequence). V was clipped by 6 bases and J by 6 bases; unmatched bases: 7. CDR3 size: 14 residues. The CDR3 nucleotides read TGCAGTGCCCGACTAGCGGGAGTGGTGGATACGCAGTATTTT. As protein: CSARLAGVVDTQYF.

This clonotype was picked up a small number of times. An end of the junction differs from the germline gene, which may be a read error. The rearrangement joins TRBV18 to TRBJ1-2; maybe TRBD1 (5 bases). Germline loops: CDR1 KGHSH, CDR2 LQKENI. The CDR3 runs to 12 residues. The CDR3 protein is CASSPSHGARDF. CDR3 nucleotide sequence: TGTGCCAGCTCACCTTCTCACGGGGCTAGAGACTTC.

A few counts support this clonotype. CDR3 loop: CASRGRTDTQYF. CDR3 coding DNA: TGTGCCTCCAGGGGGCGCACAGATACGCAGTATTTT. The chain joins TRBV3-1 to TRBJ2-3, with TRBD1 matching 8 bases. Germline V lookup: CDR1 LGHDT, CDR2 YNNKEL (reference sequence). V trimming: 11 bases; J trimming: 1 base; junction bases outside the gene matches: 2. The CDR3 has 12 amino acids.

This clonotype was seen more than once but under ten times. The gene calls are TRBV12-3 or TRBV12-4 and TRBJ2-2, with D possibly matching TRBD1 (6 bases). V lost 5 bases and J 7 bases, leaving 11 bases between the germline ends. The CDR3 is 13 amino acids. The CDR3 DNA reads TGTGCCAGCAGTCCCGGACAGATCGGGGAGCTGTTTTTT. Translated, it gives CASSPGQIGELFF.

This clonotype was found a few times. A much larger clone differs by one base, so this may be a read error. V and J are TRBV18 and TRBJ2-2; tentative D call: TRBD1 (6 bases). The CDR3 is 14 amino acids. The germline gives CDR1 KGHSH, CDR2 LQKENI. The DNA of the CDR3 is TGTGTCAGCTCACCGGACGGGACAATCGGGGAGCTGTTTTTT. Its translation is CVSSPDGTIGELFF. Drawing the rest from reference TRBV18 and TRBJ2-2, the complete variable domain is NAGVMQNPRHLVRRRGQEARLRCSPMKGHSHVYWYRQLPEEGLKFMVYLQKENIIDESGMPKERFSAEFPKEGPSILRIQQVVRGDSAAYFCVSSPDGTIGELFFGEGSRLTVL.

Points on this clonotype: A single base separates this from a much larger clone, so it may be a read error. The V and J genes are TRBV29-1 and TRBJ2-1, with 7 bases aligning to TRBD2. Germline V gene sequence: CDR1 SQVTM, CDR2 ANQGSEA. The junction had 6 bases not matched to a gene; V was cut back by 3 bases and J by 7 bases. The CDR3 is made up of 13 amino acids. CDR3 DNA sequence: TGCAGCGTTGAGGCTAGCGGAGGTAATGAGCAGTTCTTC. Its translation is CSVEASGGNEQFF.

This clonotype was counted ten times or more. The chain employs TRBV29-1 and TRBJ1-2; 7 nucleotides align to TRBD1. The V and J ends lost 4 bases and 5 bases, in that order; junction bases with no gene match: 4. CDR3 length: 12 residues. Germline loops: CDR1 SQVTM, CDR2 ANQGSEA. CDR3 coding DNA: TGCAGCGTTGCCCCGACAGGGTATGGCTACACCTTC. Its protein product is CSVAPTGYGYTF.

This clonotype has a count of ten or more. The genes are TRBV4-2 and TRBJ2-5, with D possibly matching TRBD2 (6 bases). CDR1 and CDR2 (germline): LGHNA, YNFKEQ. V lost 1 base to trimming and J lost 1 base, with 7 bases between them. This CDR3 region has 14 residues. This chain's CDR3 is CASSQVGGQETQYF. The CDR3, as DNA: TGTGCCAGCAGCCAAGTGGGGGGCCAAGAGACCCAGTACTTC.

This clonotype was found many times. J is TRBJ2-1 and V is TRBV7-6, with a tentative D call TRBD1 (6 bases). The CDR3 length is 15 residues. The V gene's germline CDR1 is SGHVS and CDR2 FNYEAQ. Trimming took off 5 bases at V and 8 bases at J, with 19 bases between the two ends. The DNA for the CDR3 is TGTGCCAGCAGCCCTCTAGGGGGAACTAATCATGAGCAGTTCTTC. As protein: CASSPLGGTNHEQFF.

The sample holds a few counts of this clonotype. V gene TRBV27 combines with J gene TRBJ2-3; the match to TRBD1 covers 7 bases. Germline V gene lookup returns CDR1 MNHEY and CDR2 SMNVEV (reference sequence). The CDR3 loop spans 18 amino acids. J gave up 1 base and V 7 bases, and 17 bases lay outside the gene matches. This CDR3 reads CASNLWFRDSWCTDTQYF. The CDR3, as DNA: TGTGCCAGCAACTTATGGTTTCGGGACAGCTGGTGCACAGATACGCAGTATTTT.

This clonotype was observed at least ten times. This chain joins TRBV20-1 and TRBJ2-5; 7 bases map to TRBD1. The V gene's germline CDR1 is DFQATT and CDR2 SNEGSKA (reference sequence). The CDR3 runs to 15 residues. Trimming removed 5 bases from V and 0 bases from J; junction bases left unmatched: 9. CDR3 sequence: CSAYQWDRYQETQYF. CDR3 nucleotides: TGCAGTGCTTACCAATGGGACAGATACCAAGAGACCCAGTACTTC.

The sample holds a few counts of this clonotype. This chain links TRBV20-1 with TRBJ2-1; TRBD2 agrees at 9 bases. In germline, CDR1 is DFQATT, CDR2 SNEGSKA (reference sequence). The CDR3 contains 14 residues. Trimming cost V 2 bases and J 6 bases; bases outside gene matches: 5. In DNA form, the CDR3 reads TGCAGTGCTAGATTAGCGGGAGCGCTCAATGAGCAGTTCTTC. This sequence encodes CSARLAGALNEQFF.

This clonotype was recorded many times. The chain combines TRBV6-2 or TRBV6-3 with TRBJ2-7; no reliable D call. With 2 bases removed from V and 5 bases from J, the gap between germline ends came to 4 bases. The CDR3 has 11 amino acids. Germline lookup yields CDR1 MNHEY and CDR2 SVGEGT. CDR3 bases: TGTGCCAGCAGTTACCAAGACGAGCAGTACTTC. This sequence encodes CASSYQDEQYF.

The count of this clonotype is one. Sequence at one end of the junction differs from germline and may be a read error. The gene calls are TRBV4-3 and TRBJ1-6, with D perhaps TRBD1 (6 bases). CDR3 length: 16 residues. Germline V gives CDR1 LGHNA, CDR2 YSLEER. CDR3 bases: TGTGCCAGCAGCCAAGTCCAGGGGATGATCAATTCACCCCTCCACTTT. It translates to CASSQVQGMINSPLHF.

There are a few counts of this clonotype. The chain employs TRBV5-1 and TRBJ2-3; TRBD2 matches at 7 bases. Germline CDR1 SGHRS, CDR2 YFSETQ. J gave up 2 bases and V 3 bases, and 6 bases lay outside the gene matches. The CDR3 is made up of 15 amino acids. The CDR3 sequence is CASSSSAGPTDTQYF. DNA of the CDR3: TGCGCCAGCAGCTCCTCAGCGGGACCCACAGATACGCAGTATTTT.

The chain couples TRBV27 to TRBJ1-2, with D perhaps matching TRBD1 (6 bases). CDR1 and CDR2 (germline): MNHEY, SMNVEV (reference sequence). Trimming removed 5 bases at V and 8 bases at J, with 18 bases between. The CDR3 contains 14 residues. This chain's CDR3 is CASSPGGGAQGYTF. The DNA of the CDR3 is TGTGCCAGCAGTCCCGGGGGGGGGGCGCAAGGCTACACCTTC.

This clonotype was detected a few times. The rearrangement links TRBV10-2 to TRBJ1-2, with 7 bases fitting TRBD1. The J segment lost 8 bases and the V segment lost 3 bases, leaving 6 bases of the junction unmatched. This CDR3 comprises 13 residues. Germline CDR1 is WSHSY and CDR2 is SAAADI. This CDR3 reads CASSEQGSTGYTF. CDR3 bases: TGCGCCAGCAGTGAACAGGGGTCGACGGGCTACACCTTC.

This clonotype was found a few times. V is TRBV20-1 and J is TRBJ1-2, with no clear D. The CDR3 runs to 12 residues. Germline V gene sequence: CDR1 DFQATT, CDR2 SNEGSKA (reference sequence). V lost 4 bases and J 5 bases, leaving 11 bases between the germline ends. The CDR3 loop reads CSAKYSGYGYTF. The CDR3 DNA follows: TGCAGTGCTAAATACAGTGGTTATGGCTACACCTTC.

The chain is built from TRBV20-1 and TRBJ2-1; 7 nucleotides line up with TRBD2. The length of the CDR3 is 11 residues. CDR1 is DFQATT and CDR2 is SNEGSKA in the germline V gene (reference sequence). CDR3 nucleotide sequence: TGCAGGGCGGGAAGCGGGGATGAGCAGTTCTTC. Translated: CRAGSGDEQFF.

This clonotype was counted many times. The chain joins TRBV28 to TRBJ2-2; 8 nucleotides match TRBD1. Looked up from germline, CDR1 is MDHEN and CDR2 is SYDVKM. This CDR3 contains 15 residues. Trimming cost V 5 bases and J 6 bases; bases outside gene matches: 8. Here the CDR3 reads CASSQLPTGAGELFF. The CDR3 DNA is TGTGCCAGCAGTCAGCTTCCGACAGGGGCCGGGGAGCTGTTTTTT.

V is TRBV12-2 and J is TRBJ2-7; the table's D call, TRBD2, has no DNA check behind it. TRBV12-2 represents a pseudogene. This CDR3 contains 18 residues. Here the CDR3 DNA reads TGTGCAAGTCGCTTAGAGGGTCTTCGGGCTAGCGGGAGATACGAGCAGTACTTC. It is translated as CASRLEGLRASGRYEQYF.

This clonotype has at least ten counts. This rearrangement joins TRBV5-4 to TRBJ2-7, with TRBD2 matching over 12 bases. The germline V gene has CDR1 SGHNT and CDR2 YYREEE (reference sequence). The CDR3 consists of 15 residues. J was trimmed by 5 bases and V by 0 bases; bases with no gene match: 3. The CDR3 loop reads CASSLELAGGHEQYF. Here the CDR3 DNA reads TGTGCCAGCAGCTTGGAGCTAGCGGGAGGGCACGAGCAGTACTTC.